This TCR beta chain was observed in a study of blood T cell repertoires in COVID-19. The assay was immunoSEQ multiplex PCR, and TCRdb's table has in-frame clones only and misses some. The top ten clones hold around 3.9% of a sample with fewer than 400,000 clones, 90% of them seen once. Sequencing was performed on PBMCs or T cells enriched from blood (not recorded which). The receptor was isolated from a woman in her thirties who had been exposed to COVID-19.

The CDR3 DNA reads as TGTGCCAGCAGCTTAGAGAGTCGTCAGCCCCAGCATTTT. Protein product: CASSLESRQPQHF. The V gene is TRBV11-1, the J gene TRBJ1-5; D is undetermined. CDR1 and CDR2 (germline): SGHAT, FQDESV (reference sequence). CDR3 size: 13 residues. The V and J ends lost 1 base and 6 bases respectively, with 7 bases between them.